These 23 T cell receptor beta chains came from one sample sequenced in a study of glioma-infiltrating T cells after dendritic cell vaccination. Assay used: immunoSEQ multiplex PCR; TCRdb lists only in-frame clones, some missing. The sample comprises tens of thousands of clones, roughly four fifths of which are singletons, and roughly 2% rests with the top ten. The sequencing here drew on blood, taken before dendritic cell vaccination. The source is a human donor with glioblastoma.

The chain links TRBV5-1 to TRBJ2-1, with D uncertain. The CDR3 runs 14 residues. Germline V gene lookup returns CDR1 SGHRS and CDR2 YFSETQ. With 0 bases removed from V and 3 bases from J, the gap between germline ends came to 7 bases. CDR3 region: CASSLGGSYNEQFF. The CDR3 region has the DNA TGCGCCAGCAGCTTGGGCGGCAGCTACAATGAGCAGTTCTTC.

This sequence joins TRBV5-5 and TRBJ2-3; D may be TRBD2 (6 bases). The CDR3 spans 15 residues. The ends were cut back, 1 base at V and 0 bases at J, with 9 bases in the middle. CDR1 is SGHKS, CDR2 YYEKEE, per germline (reference sequence). Here the CDR3 DNA reads TGTGCCAGCAGCTTGTGGGAGGCTAGCACAGATACGCAGTATTTT. Translation: CASSLWEASTDTQYF.

The CDR3 coding sequence is TGTGCCAGCAGTGATCTACAGGGGGAGCAGTTCTTC. It encodes CASSDLQGEQFF. This chain connects TRBV6-1 to TRBJ2-1, with 7 bases lining up with TRBD1. Germline loops: CDR1 MNHNS, CDR2 SASEGT. The length of the CDR3 is 12 residues. The trim removed 3 bases at V and 10 bases at J, leaving 3 bases unmatched.

The chain has TRBV7-9 and TRBJ1-3, with D tentatively TRBD1 (6 bases). Trimming took 3 bases from V and 3 from J, leaving 9 bases between them. Germline V lookup: CDR1 SEHNR, CDR2 FQNEAQ (reference sequence). The CDR3 sequence is 14 residues long. The CDR3 coding sequence is TGTGCCAGCAGCTTTACAGGGCTTGGAAACACCATATATTTT. It translates to CASSFTGLGNTIYF.

The V call is TRBV5-1, the J call TRBJ1-2; 11 nucleotides align to TRBD1. This CDR3 has 16 amino acids. CDR1 SGHRS and CDR2 YFSETQ come from the germline V gene. J gave up 6 bases and V 0 bases, and 7 bases lay outside the gene matches. CDR3 in DNA: TGCGCCAGCAGCTTGGAGATTGGACAGGGGGCCCATGGCTACACCTTC. This codes for CASSLEIGQGAHGYTF.

The chain recombines TRBV7-9 with TRBJ1-1; possible D gene TRBD1, 5 bases. The CDR3 extends over 13 amino acids. Germline CDR1 is SEHNR and CDR2 is FQNEAQ (reference sequence). The V and J ends lost 7 bases and 4 bases respectively, with 13 bases between them. The CDR3 loop reads CASTQARSTEAFF. The CDR3 nucleotides read TGTGCCAGCACACAGGCCAGGTCCACTGAAGCTTTCTTT.

The V call is TRBV6-1, the J call TRBJ1-1, with D uncertain. Germline-derived CDR1 and CDR2 are MNHNS and SASEGT. The CDR3 runs 12 residues. Trimming removed 8 bases at V and 1 base at J, with 8 bases between. CDR3 sequence reads: CASQSQNTEAFF. In DNA, the CDR3 is TGTGCCAGCCAGTCCCAGAACACTGAAGCTTTCTTT.

This clone was counted between two and nine times. The chain couples TRBV30 to TRBJ1-5; maybe TRBD1 (6 bases). CDR1 is GTSNPN and CDR2 is SVGIG in the germline V gene (reference sequence). V shed 3 bases and J shed 0 bases, with 15 bases lying between them. The CDR3 is 16 residues long. For the CDR3, the DNA is TGTGCCTGGAGCCGAAGATCACAGGGTAGCAATCAGCCCCAGCATTTT. Its translation: CAWSRRSQGSNQPQHF.

J is TRBJ1-5 and V is TRBV5-1, with 9 nucleotides matching TRBD1. Germline V gene lookup returns CDR1 SGHRS and CDR2 YFSETQ. J gave up 1 base and V 4 bases, and 6 bases lay outside the gene matches. The CDR3 runs to 16 residues. The CDR3 DNA reads as TGCGCCAGCAGCCTCTCGGGGACAGGGAGCAATCAGCCCCAGCATTTT. Its protein is CASSLSGTGSNQPQHF.

The chain uses TRBV18 and TRBJ2-7; 8 bases map to TRBD1. After removal of 2 bases from V and 2 bases from J, the junction contained 2 bases not matched to a gene. This CDR3 is 14 amino acids long. Germline loops: CDR1 KGHSH, CDR2 LQKENI. CDR3 protein: CASSPRGQAYEQYF. The CDR3 DNA reads as TGTGCCAGCTCACCAAGGGGACAGGCCTACGAGCAGTACTTC.

V usage is TRBV29-1 and J usage is TRBJ2-7; perhaps TRBD2 as D (5 bases). The germline V gene encodes CDR1 SQVTM and CDR2 ANQGSEA. The CDR3 has 12 residues. The germline V and J ends were trimmed by 2 bases and 7 bases, with 12 bases remaining between them. The CDR3 DNA follows: TGCAGCGTTGAAAGGAACCCGGGGGAGCAGTACTTC. It yields the protein CSVERNPGEQYF.

This clone is a singleton in its sample. The chain joins TRBV18 to TRBJ2-2; 7 nucleotides align to TRBD2. This CDR3 spans 17 amino acids. The V segment lost 2 bases and the J segment 0 bases; nucleotides outside the gene matches: 6. Germline V gene lookup returns CDR1 KGHSH and CDR2 LQKENI. Here the CDR3 reads CASSPMGGTANTGELFF. CDR3 nucleotides: TGTGCCAGCTCACCAATGGGGGGGACTGCGAACACCGGGGAGCTGTTTTTT.

This clone was detected only a few times. The chain recombines TRBV2 with TRBJ1-2, with D perhaps matching TRBD1 (6 bases). CDR1 is SNHLY, CDR2 FYNNEI, per germline. The CDR3 is made up of 14 amino acids. With 4 bases removed from V and 0 bases from J, the gap between germline ends came to 9 bases. CDR3 sequence: CASSVDSSNYGYTF. The CDR3 coding sequence is TGTGCCAGCAGTGTGGACAGTTCTAACTATGGCTACACCTTC.

The genes are TRBV5-1 and TRBJ2-7; 7 nucleotides line up with TRBD1. This CDR3 comprises 15 residues. Looked up from germline, CDR1 is SGHRS and CDR2 is YFSETQ. V was pared by 4 bases and J by 0 bases, with 7 bases of the junction left unmatched. The CDR3 nucleotides are TGCGCCAGCAGCCCAGGGGGTACTGCCTCCTACGAGCAGTACGTC. Residues: CASSPGGTASYEQYV.

This sequence joins TRBV6-6 and TRBJ2-7, with TRBD2 as a possible D gene (5 bases). With 0 bases removed from V and 3 bases from J, the gap between germline ends came to 9 bases. This CDR3 is built from 14 residues. Germline lookup yields CDR1 MNHNY and CDR2 SVGAGI (reference sequence). The chain's CDR3 is CASSYSIGIYEQYF. As DNA, the CDR3 is TGTGCCAGCAGTTACTCGATCGGGATCTACGAGCAGTACTTC.

This chain uses TRBV23-1 with TRBJ1-5; 10 bases match TRBD1. TRBV23-1 is an ORF; its function is uncertain. V shed 2 bases, J shed 0 bases, and the junction held 4 bases outside the gene matches. The CDR3 length is 17 residues. For the CDR3, the DNA is TGCGCCAGCAGTCAAGGGACAGGGGATTATAGCAATCAGCCCCAGCATTTT. Translating gives CASSQGTGDYSNQPQHF.

The rearrangement joins TRBV6-1 to TRBJ2-1; the match to TRBD1 covers 8 bases. V trimming: 8 bases; J trimming: 6 bases; junction bases outside the gene matches: 12. Germline assignment: CDR1 MNHNS and CDR2 SASEGT. The CDR3 extends over 15 amino acids. The CDR3 reads CASCPRGLGPNEQFF. For the CDR3, the DNA is TGTGCCAGCTGCCCCAGGGGGCTTGGACCCAATGAGCAGTTCTTC.

The chain combines TRBV12-5 with TRBJ1-5; unclear D gene. Per germline, CDR1 LGHNT and CDR2 FRNRAP. This CDR3 comprises 12 residues. Trimming took off 5 bases at V and 15 bases at J, with 17 bases between the two ends. The DNA for the CDR3 is TGTGCTAGTGGTCAAGATACCCAACCACTGCATTTT. This sequence encodes CASGQDTQPLHF.

V usage is TRBV19 and J usage is TRBJ2-1; D might be TRBD2 (6 bases). Germline CDR1 is LNHDA and CDR2 is SQIVND (reference sequence). With 5 bases removed from V and 13 bases from J, the gap between germline ends came to 12 bases. This CDR3 spans 11 amino acids. CDR3 residues: CASSWGEEQFF. Written as DNA, the CDR3 is TGTGCCAGTAGTTGGGGGGAGGAACAGTTCTTC.

The chain carries TRBV12-5 and TRBJ1-2, with 8 bases that match TRBD1. The CDR3 extends over 14 amino acids. Germline V gives CDR1 LGHNT, CDR2 FRNRAP. V gave up 6 bases and J gave up 8 bases; unmatched junction bases: 11. Here the CDR3 DNA reads TGTGCTAGTGGCGCAGGCAGGGGGCTGGAGGGCTACACCTTC. Protein sequence: CASGAGRGLEGYTF.

The V call is TRBV7-7, the J call TRBJ2-5; a possible D gene is TRBD2 (7 bases). Looked up from germline, CDR1 is SSHAT and CDR2 is FNYEAQ (reference sequence). This CDR3 spans 13 amino acids. Deletions cut 3 bases from V and 5 bases from J, with 10 bases between. The CDR3 coding sequence is TGTGCCAGCAGCTTGGGGGGGCTGGAGACCCAGTACTTC. Translation gives CASSLGGLETQYF.

This chain uses TRBV4-1 with TRBJ1-2, with a possible D match to TRBD1 (5 bases). V was shortened by 0 bases and J by 6 bases, with 11 bases between the two germline ends. Germline V gene data show CDR1 as MGHRA and CDR2 as YSYEKL. The CDR3 spans 14 residues. CDR3 sequence: CASSQEVSGHGYTF. The DNA for the CDR3 is TGCGCCAGCAGCCAAGAAGTGTCAGGGCATGGCTACACCTTC.

The genes are TRBV14 and TRBJ2-3, with a tentative D call TRBD2 (5 bases). The CDR3 runs 12 residues. The V gene's germline CDR1 is SGHDN and CDR2 FVKESK. V lost 4 bases and J 8 bases, leaving 10 bases between the germline ends. Here the CDR3 DNA reads TGTGCCAGCAGCCCTTCCCGGGGTACGCAGTATTTT. The encoded protein is CASSPSRGTQYF.